This passage covers 23 T cell receptor beta chains from one sample sequenced in a study of blood T cell repertoires in COVID-19. Sequencing used immunoSEQ multiplex PCR; TCRdb keeps in-frame clones, though not all of them. The sample consists of around 50,000 clones, 83% of them appearing once. Sequencing was done on a sample of peripheral blood. The receptor set was obtained from a human donor in a cohort sampled during active COVID-19.

This clone was detected a few times. The chain has TRBV21-1 and TRBJ2-7; the table's D call, TRBD2, was not checked against the DNA. TRBV21-1 is a listed pseudogene. This CDR3 has 15 amino acids. Written as DNA, the CDR3 is TGTGCCAGCAGCTCAGGCGGGACTCCTGACTACGAGCAGTACTTC. This sequence encodes CASSSGGTPDYEQYF.

A few counts support this clone. The chain combines TRBV29-1 with TRBJ2-7; 7 bases match TRBD1. Germline V lookup: CDR1 SQVTM, CDR2 ANQGSEA. This CDR3 has 12 amino acids. J gave up 5 bases and V 7 bases, and 8 bases lay outside the gene matches. The CDR3: CSARQGPNEQYF. CDR3 bases: TGCAGCGCTCGACAGGGTCCCAACGAGCAGTACTTC.

The genes are TRBV7-9 and TRBJ1-1, with D tentatively TRBD1 (5 bases). Germline V CDR1 and CDR2: SEHNR, FQNEAQ (reference sequence). Trimming pared 5 bases from V and 2 bases from J, leaving 12 bases between. This CDR3 is 14 amino acids long. The CDR3 is CASSPLQGNTEAFF. DNA for the CDR3: TGTGCCAGCAGCCCGCTGCAGGGTAACACTGAAGCTTTCTTT.

The chain couples TRBV7-9 to TRBJ1-4, with 9 nucleotides matching TRBD1. V lost 6 bases to trimming and J lost 8 bases; unmatched junction nucleotides: 7. The CDR3 has 14 residues. CDR1 is SEHNR and CDR2 is FQNEAQ in the germline V gene (reference sequence). The CDR3 sequence is CASSTGGFGEKLFF. The CDR3, as DNA: TGTGCCAGCAGTACAGGGGGCTTCGGGGAAAAACTGTTTTTT.

The V gene is TRBV5-8, the J gene TRBJ2-3, with 9 bases lining up with TRBD2. CDR3 length: 16 residues. Trimming cost V 5 bases and J 6 bases; bases outside gene matches: 13. Germline CDR1 is SGHTS and CDR2 is YDEGEE. CDR3 bases: TGTGCCAGCAGTATTGATCTAGCGGGGATTGGGGATACGCAGTATTTT. Its translation: CASSIDLAGIGDTQYF.

The chain joins TRBV6-5 to TRBJ1-5; 10 bases align to TRBD1. CDR3 length: 15 amino acids. V was clipped by 5 bases and J by 10 bases; unmatched bases: 11. From germline, CDR1 is MNHEY and CDR2 SVGAGI. CDR3 bases: TGTGCCAGCAGTACCGGGACAGGGGTCCGTTATCCCCAGCATTTT. Protein product: CASSTGTGVRYPQHF.

The chain combines TRBV3-1 (or the pseudogene TRBV3-2) with TRBJ1-1; the D is unclear. Germline-derived CDR1 and CDR2 are LGHDT and YNNKEL (reference sequence). The V gene lost 7 bases and the J gene lost 6 bases, with 12 bases spanning the gap. This CDR3 is 12 amino acids long. The DNA for the CDR3 is TGTGCCAGCAAAGCAGGTTTAGCTGAAGCTTTCTTT. It specifies CASKAGLAEAFF.

The chain couples TRBV7-2 to TRBJ2-1, with 11 bases aligning to TRBD2. Germline lookup yields CDR1 SGHTA and CDR2 FQGNSA. J gave up 9 bases and V 5 bases, and 6 bases lay outside the gene matches. This CDR3 spans 14 amino acids. CDR3 sequence: CASSGGTSGIEQFF. CDR3 nucleotides: TGTGCCAGCAGCGGGGGGACTAGCGGAATTGAGCAGTTCTTC.

The genes are TRBV3-1 (or the pseudogene TRBV3-2) and TRBJ1-6, with 12 bases fitting TRBD1. The V gene end was trimmed by 1 base and the J gene end by 8 bases; junction bases not matched to a gene: 3. CDR3 length equals 16 residues. Germline assignment: CDR1 LGHDT and CDR2 YNNKEL (reference sequence). CDR3 residues: CASSQGDRGPHSPLHF. The CDR3 nucleotides read TGTGCCAGCAGCCAAGGGGACAGGGGGCCTCATTCACCCCTCCACTTT.

The gene calls are TRBV12-3 or TRBV12-4 and TRBJ1-1; D remains unclear. V was pared by 7 bases and J by 1 base, with 4 bases between. The CDR3 is 11 amino acids. CDR3: CASIKNTEAFF. The CDR3 nucleotides are TGTGCCAGCATCAAGAACACTGAAGCTTTCTTT.

This clone appeared once. CDR3 in amino acids: CASSWTGGGRDTEAFF. The CDR3 DNA follows: TGCGCCAGCAGCTGGACAGGGGGCGGAAGGGACACTGAAGCTTTCTTT. The chain employs TRBV5-1 and TRBJ1-1; the match to TRBD1 covers 11 bases. CDR3 length equals 16 residues. Germline V gene sequence: CDR1 SGHRS, CDR2 YFSETQ. V dropped 3 bases and J dropped 3; count of bases not matched to a gene: 7.

The chain joins TRBV21-1 to TRBJ2-1; TRBD2 was called by the table and not checked on the DNA. TRBV21-1 is a pseudogene locus. This CDR3 region has 13 residues. CDR3 DNA sequence: TGTGCCAGCAACCTAGCGGGGGGGGAAGAGCAGTTCTTC. It encodes CASNLAGGEEQFF.

The V and J genes are TRBV29-1 and TRBJ2-1; 13 positions agree with TRBD2. In germline, CDR1 is SQVTM, CDR2 ANQGSEA. V shed 7 bases, J shed 4 bases, and the junction held 1 base outside the gene matches. The CDR3 has 13 amino acids. The CDR3 DNA follows: TGCAGCGCGGGACTAGCGGGGTACAATGAGCAGTTCTTC. Translation: CSAGLAGYNEQFF.

The chain couples TRBV6-2 or TRBV6-3 to TRBJ2-3, with D possibly matching TRBD2 (5 bases). The V gene lost 2 bases and the J gene lost 1 base, with 13 bases spanning the gap. The V gene's germline CDR1 is MNHEY and CDR2 SVGEGT. The CDR3 extends over 16 amino acids. The CDR3 protein is CASSYGAGLGTDTQYF. The CDR3 DNA follows: TGTGCCAGCAGTTACGGCGCGGGCTTGGGCACAGATACGCAGTATTTT.

The CDR3 loop reads CASSYSGLRANQPQHF. CDR3 sequence (DNA): TGTGCCAGCAGTTACTCCGGCCTCAGGGCCAATCAGCCCCAGCATTTT. The rearrangement joins TRBV6-2 or TRBV6-3 to TRBJ1-5, with D possibly TRBD1 on 5 matching bases. V lost 0 bases to trimming and J lost 3 bases, with 12 bases between them. CDR1 and CDR2 (germline): MNHEY, SVGEGT. The CDR3 extends over 16 amino acids.

The gene calls are TRBV7-7 and TRBJ2-2; 9 nucleotides align to TRBD1. V dropped 5 bases and J dropped 0; count of bases not matched to a gene: 19. The CDR3 has 21 amino acids. The germline V gene encodes CDR1 SSHAT and CDR2 FNYEAQ (reference sequence). The CDR3 sequence: CASSPRDREGAGVANTGELFF. The CDR3, as DNA: TGTGCCAGCAGCCCCCGGGACAGGGAAGGAGCAGGGGTCGCGAACACCGGGGAGCTGTTTTTT.

The chain combines TRBV2 with TRBJ1-3, with D possibly being TRBD1 (6 bases). Germline lookup yields CDR1 SNHLY and CDR2 FYNNEI. V was trimmed by 6 bases and J by 1 base, leaving 10 bases between them. The CDR3 has 14 amino acids. The CDR3 here is CASRVGTSGNTIYF. The DNA of the CDR3 is TGTGCCAGCAGAGTCGGGACATCTGGAAACACCATATATTTT.

V gene TRBV19 combines with J gene TRBJ1-2; D unclear. Germline CDR1 reads LNHDA; CDR2 reads SQIVND (reference sequence). V shed 1 base and J shed 4 bases, with 7 bases lying between them. The CDR3 has 13 residues. For the CDR3, the DNA is TGTGCCAGTAGTATAGGAGGAGTCTATGGCTACACCTTC. Amino acids: CASSIGGVYGYTF.

The rearrangement uses TRBV30 and TRBJ1-4; TRBD1 might be the D (5 bases). This CDR3 is built from 14 residues. The V end was cut by 3 bases, the J end by 2 bases, with 10 bases between. Germline V gene sequence: CDR1 GTSNPN, CDR2 SVGIG (reference sequence). This CDR3 is CAWRAGGTNEKLFF. The CDR3 nucleotides read TGTGCCTGGAGAGCCGGGGGTACTAATGAAAAACTGTTTTTT. The variable domain in full, completed from reference TRBV30 and TRBJ1-4, reads SQTIHQWPATLVQPVGSPLSLECTVEGTSNPNLYWYRQAAGRGLQLLFYSVGIGQISSEVPQNLSASRPQDRQFILSSKKLLLSDSGFYLCAWRAGGTNEKLFFGSGTQLSVL.

CDR3 loop: CASSDQYSYEQYF. The CDR3 coding sequence is TGTGCCAGCAGTGACCAGTACTCCTACGAGCAGTACTTC. The chain links TRBV25-1 to TRBJ2-7, with D unresolved. Trimming took off 3 bases at V and 0 bases at J, with 6 bases between the two ends. The CDR3 is 13 amino acids. Looked up from germline, CDR1 is MGHDK and CDR2 is SYGVNS.

This chain links TRBV5-1 with TRBJ1-1, with 8 nucleotides matching TRBD1. CDR1 SGHRS and CDR2 YFSETQ come from the germline V gene. Trimming cost V 2 bases and J 9 bases; bases outside gene matches: 15. The CDR3 loop spans 16 amino acids. The CDR3 loop is CASSLVVGGQASQAFF. CDR3 DNA sequence: TGCGCCAGCAGCTTAGTAGTAGGGGGACAGGCATCCCAAGCTTTCTTT.

The J gene is TRBJ2-7, the V gene TRBV5-1, with D perhaps matching TRBD1 (6 bases). V was shortened by 7 bases and J by 10 bases, with 27 bases between the two germline ends. Germline CDR1 and CDR2: SGHRS and YFSETQ. The CDR3 length is 15 residues. The CDR3 nucleotides read TGCGCCAGCTCCATAGGACAGACACACCTACGAGGACAGTACTTC. Residues: CASSIGQTHLRGQYF.

The chain carries TRBV9 and TRBJ1-2, with D unclear. The length of the CDR3 is 13 residues. V lost 0 bases and J 8 bases, leaving 11 bases between the germline ends. Germline lookup yields CDR1 SGDLS and CDR2 YYNGEE. CDR3 coding DNA: TGTGCCAGCAGCGTAGGTAGGAGTGGGGGCTACACCTTC. The encoded protein is CASSVGRSGGYTF.